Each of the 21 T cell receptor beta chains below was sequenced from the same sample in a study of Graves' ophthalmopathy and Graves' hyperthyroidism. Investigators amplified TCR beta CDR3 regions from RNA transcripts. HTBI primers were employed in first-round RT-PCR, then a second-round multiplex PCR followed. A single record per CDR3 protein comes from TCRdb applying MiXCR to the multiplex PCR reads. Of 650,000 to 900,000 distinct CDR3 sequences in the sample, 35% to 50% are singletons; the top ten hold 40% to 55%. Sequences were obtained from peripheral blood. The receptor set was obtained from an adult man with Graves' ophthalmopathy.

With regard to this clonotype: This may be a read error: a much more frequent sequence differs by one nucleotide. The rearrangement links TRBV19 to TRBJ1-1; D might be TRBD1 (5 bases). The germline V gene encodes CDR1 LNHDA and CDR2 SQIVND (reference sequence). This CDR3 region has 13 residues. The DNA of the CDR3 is TGTGCCAGTGGTATACGTGGGGCCACTGAAGCTTTCTTT. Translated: CASGIRGATEAFF.

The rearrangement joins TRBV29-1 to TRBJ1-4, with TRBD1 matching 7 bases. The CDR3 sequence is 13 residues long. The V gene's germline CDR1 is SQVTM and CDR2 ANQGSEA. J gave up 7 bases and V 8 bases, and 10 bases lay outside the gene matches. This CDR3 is CSLSGAGGEKLFF. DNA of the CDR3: TGCAGCTTGTCTGGGGCAGGGGGTGAAAAACTGTTTTTT. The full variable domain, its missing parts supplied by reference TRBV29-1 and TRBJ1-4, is SAVISQKPSRDICQRGTSLTIQCQVDSQVTMMFWYRQQPGQSLTLIATANQGSEATYESGFVIDKFPISRPNLTFSTLTVSNMSPEDSSIYLCSLSGAGGEKLFFGSGTQLSVL.

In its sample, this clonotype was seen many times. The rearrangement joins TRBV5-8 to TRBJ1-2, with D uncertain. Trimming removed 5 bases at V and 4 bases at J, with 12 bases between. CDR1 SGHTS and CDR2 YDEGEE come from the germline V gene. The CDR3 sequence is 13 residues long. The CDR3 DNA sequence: TGTGCCAGCAGGTCGGAACAAGGCTATGGCTACACCTTC. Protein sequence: CASRSEQGYGYTF.

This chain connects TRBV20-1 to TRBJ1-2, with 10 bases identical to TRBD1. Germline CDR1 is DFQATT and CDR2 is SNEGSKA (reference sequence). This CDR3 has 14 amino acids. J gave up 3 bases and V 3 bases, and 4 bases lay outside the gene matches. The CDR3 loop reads CSASDRGPHYGYTF. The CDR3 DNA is TGCAGTGCTAGCGACAGGGGGCCGCACTATGGCTACACCTTC.

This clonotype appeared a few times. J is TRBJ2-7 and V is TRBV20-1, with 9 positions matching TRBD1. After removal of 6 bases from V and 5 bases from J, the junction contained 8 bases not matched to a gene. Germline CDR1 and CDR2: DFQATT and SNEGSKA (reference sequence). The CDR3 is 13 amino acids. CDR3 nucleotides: TGCAGTGCCCCGGGACAGGGTATCAACGAGCAGTACTTC. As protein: CSAPGQGINEQYF.

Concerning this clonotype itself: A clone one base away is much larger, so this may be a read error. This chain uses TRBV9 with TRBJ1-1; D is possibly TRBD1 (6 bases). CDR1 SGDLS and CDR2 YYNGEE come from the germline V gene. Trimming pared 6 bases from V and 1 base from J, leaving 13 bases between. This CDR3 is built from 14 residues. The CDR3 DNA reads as TGTGCCAGCACCGCGGTACAGGGGAACACTGAAGCTTTCTTT. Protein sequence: CASTAVQGNTEAFF.

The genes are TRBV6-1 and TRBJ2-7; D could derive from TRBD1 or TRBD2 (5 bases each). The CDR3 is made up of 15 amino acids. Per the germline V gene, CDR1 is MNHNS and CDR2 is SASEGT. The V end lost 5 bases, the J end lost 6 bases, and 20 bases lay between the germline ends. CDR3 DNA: TGTGCCAGCAGTTACCCTAATGCGGCTGGGGGCGAGCAGTACTTC. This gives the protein CASSYPNAAGGEQYF.

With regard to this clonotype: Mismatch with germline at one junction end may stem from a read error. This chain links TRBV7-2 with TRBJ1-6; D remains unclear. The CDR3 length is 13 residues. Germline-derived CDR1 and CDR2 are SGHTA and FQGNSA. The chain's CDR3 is CASSQDGYRPIHF. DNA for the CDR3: TGTGCCAGCAGCCAAGATGGGTATCGACCCATCCACTTT.

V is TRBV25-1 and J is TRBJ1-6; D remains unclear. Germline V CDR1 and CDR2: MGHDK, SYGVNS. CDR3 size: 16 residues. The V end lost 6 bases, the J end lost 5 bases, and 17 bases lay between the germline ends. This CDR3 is CASSPAGKVHNSPLHF. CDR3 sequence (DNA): TGTGCCAGCAGCCCCGCCGGAAAGGTCCATAATTCACCCCTCCACTTT.

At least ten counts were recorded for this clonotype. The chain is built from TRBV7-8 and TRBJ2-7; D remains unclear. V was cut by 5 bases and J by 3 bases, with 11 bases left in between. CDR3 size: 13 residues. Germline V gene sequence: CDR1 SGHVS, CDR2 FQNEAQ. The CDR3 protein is CASSQTVSYEQYF. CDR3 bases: TGTGCCAGCAGCCAGACGGTCAGCTACGAGCAGTACTTC.

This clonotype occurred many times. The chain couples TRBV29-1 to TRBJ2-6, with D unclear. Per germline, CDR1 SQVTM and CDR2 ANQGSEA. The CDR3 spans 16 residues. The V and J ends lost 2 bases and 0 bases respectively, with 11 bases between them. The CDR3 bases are TGCAGCGTTGAATCTATTCTGAGCTCTGGGGCCAACGTCCTGACTTTC. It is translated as CSVESILSSGANVLTF.

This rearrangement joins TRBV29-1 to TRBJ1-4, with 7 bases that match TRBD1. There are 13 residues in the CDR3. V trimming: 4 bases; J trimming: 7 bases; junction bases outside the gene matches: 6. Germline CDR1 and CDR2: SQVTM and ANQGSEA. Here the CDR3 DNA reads TGCAGCGTTGGGAACAGGGGTGTTGAAAAACTGTTTTTT. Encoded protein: CSVGNRGVEKLFF.

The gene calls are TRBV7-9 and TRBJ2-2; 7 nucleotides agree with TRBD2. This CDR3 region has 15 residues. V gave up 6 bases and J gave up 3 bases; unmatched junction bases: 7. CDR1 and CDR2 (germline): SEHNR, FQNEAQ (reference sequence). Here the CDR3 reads CASSYRLADTGELFF. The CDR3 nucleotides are TGTGCCAGCAGTTATCGCCTAGCGGACACCGGGGAGCTGTTTTTT.

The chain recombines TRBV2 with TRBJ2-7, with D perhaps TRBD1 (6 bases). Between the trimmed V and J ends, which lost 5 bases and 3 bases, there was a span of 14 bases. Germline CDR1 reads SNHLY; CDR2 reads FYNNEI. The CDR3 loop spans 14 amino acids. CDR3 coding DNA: TGTGCCAGCAGTCCCCGGGACACCTACTACGAGCAGTACTTC. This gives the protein CASSPRDTYYEQYF.

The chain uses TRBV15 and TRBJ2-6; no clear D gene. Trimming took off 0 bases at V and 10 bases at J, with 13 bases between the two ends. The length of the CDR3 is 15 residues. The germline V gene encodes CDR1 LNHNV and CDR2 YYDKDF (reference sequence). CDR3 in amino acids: CATSREVRLANVLTF. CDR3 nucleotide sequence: TGTGCCACCAGCAGAGAAGTCAGGTTAGCTAACGTCCTGACTTTC. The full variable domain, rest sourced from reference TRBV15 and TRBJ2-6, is DAMVIQNPRYQVTQFGKPVTLSCSQTLNHNVMYWYQQKSSQAPKLLFHYYDKDFNNEADTPDNFQSRRPNTSFCFLDIRSPGLGDTAMYLCATSREVRLANVLTFGAGSRLTVL.

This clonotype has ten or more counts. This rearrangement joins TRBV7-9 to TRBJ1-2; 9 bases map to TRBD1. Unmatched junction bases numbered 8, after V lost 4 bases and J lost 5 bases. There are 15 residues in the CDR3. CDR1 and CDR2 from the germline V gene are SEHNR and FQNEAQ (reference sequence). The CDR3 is CASSYAGTGRYGYTF. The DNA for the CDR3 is TGTGCCAGCAGCTATGCCGGGACAGGGAGGTATGGCTACACCTTC.

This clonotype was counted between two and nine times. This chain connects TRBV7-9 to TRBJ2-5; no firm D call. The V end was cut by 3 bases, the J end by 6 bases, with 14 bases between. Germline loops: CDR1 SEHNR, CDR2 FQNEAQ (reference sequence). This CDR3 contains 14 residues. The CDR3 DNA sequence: TGTGCCAGCAGCTTGGTGATCCTTCCGAAGACCCAGTACTTC. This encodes CASSLVILPKTQYF.

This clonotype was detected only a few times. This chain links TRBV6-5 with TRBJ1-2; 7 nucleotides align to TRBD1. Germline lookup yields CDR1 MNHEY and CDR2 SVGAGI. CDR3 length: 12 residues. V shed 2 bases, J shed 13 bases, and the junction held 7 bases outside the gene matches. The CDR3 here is CASSYPGQAPTF. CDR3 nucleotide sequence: TGTGCCAGCAGTTACCCTGGACAGGCTCCCACCTTC.

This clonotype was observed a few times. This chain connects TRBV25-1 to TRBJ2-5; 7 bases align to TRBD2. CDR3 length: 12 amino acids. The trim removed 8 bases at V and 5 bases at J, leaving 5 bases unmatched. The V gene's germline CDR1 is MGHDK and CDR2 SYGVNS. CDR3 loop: CASGGVGETQYF. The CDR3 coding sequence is TGTGCCAGCGGGGGGGTTGGGGAGACCCAGTACTTC.

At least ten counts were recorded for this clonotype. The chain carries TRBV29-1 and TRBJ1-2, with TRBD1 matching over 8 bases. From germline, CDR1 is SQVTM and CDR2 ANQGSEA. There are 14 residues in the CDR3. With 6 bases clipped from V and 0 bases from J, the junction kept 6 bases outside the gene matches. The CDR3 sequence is CSVIPGQANYGYTF. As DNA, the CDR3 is TGCAGCGTGATACCGGGACAGGCTAACTATGGCTACACCTTC.

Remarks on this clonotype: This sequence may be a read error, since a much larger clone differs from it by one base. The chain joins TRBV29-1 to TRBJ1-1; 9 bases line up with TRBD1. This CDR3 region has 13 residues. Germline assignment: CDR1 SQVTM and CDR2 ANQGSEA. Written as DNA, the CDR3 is TGCAGCGTGCGACAGGGGGTGAACATTGAAGCTTTCTTT. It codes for CSVRQGVNIEAFF.